This passage covers 2 T cell receptor beta chains from one sample sequenced in a study of control samples from healthy donors and cancer patients. This table comes from immunoSEQ multiplex PCR, and its TCRdb copy is limited to in-frame clones, with some not included. The sample lists 120,000 to 150,000 clones, 92% seen once, with about 11% in the top ten. Sequenced sample: blood. These receptors all come from a man younger than 45 in good health.

The chain is built from TRBV4-1 and TRBJ2-7; no reliable D call. The CDR3 has 14 amino acids. The V and J ends lost 0 bases and 9 bases respectively, with 15 bases between them. Germline V gene lookup returns CDR1 MGHRA and CDR2 YSYEKL. The CDR3 loop is CASSQDLGQRGQYF. CDR3 nucleotides: TGCGCCAGCAGCCAAGATCTCGGGCAGCGTGGGCAGTACTTC.

V gene TRBV18 combines with J gene TRBJ1-3; TRBD1 might be the D (5 bases). The length of the CDR3 is 14 residues. The V gene lost 8 bases and the J gene lost 1 base, with 12 bases spanning the gap. Per the germline V gene, CDR1 is KGHSH and CDR2 is LQKENI. This chain's CDR3 is CASTSGTSGNTIYF. The CDR3 DNA reads TGTGCCAGCACCTCAGGGACGTCTGGAAACACCATATATTTT. Combining the CDR3 with reference TRBV18 and TRBJ1-3 gives the whole variable domain NAGVMQNPRHLVRRRGQEARLRCSPMKGHSHVYWYRQLPEEGLKFMVYLQKENIIDESGMPKERFSAEFPKEGPSILRIQQVVRGDSAAYFCASTSGTSGNTIYFGEGSWLTVV.